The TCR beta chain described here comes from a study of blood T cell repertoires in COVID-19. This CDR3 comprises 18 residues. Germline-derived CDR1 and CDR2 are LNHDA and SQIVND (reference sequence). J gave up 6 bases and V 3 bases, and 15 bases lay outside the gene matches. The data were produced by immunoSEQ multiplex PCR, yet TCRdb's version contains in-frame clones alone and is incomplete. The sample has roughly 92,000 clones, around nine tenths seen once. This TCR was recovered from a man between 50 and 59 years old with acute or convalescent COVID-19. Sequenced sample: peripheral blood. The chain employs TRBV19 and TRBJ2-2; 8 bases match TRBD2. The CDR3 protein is CASSIYSYGRGVSGELFF. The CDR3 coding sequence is TGTGCCAGTAGTATTTACTCCTACGGGAGGGGGGTTTCCGGGGAGCTGTTTTTT.